This T cell receptor (beta chain) was captured in a study of blood T cell repertoires in COVID-19. Study context: Sites in the United States, Italy and Spain provided acute and convalescent COVID-19 samples. T cells, B-cell-depleted T cells, or PBMCs supplied cDNA or gDNA.

Authors' processing steps: Estimation of nucleated cell counts was performed using reference gene primer amplification. Only in-frame clones appear in the TCRdb table, and some are missing; sequencing was by immunoSEQ multiplex PCR. V and J calls plus clone size are reproduced from that table; the DNA served to infer D and trimming. This sample has under 200,000 clones, with 60% to 85% found just once. The CDR3 is made up of 15 amino acids. Germline lookup yields CDR1 LGHNA and CDR2 YSLEER. V was shortened by 1 base and J by 5 bases, with 14 bases between the two germline ends. The rearrangement uses TRBV4-3 and TRBJ2-5, with D perhaps TRBD1 (6 bases). The sequencing sample was made of peripheral blood. The sequence derives from a man aged 55 to 70 with acute or convalescent COVID-19. The CDR3 loop reads CASSQVPSGDETQYF. As DNA, the CDR3 is TGCGCCAGCAGCCAAGTGCCGTCAGGGGATGAGACCCAGTACTTC.